The 26 T cell receptor beta chains below all came from one sample that was sequenced in a study of cytomegalovirus exposure and HLA in healthy donors. The PCR made use of 60 Vbeta and 13 Jbeta primers. The table came from immunoSEQ multiplex PCR; TCRdb's copy has only in-frame clones and leaves some out. The sample lists 180,000 or so clones, 60% to 80% occurring once. Sequencing input: PBMCs. All receptors derive from a man aged 45-65 years in good health and CMV-seropositive.

In the case of this clone: A read error may produce the germline difference seen at one junction end. V and J are TRBV4-2 and TRBJ2-4, with a weak D call TRBD1 (5 bases). Germline assignment: CDR1 LGHNA and CDR2 YNFKEQ. The CDR3 spans 12 residues. The CDR3 DNA reads TGTGCCAGCAGGCAAGCAGGGTCCGCTCAGTACTTC. Protein sequence: CASRQAGSAQYF.

V and J are TRBV28 and TRBJ2-7; a possible D gene is TRBD1 (6 bases). The V gene lost 10 bases and the J gene lost 2 bases, with 24 bases spanning the gap. The CDR3 sequence is 16 residues long. Germline-derived CDR1 and CDR2 are MDHEN and SYDVKM. The CDR3 nucleotides read TGTGCCACCATGCTTAGGACAGCACCCAAAACCTACGAGCAGTACGTC. Protein product: CATMLRTAPKTYEQYV.

About this clone: This same CDR3 is encoded by further DNA sequences in the sample. J is TRBJ1-2 and V is TRBV27, with 9 bases fitting TRBD1. Germline loops: CDR1 MNHEY, CDR2 SMNVEV (reference sequence). The CDR3 covers 12 residues. Trimming removed 6 bases from V and 6 bases from J; junction bases left unmatched: 2. The CDR3 reads CASSRTGDGYTF. Written as DNA, the CDR3 is TGTGCCAGCAGCCGGACAGGGGATGGCTACACCTTC.

This rearrangement joins TRBV7-2 to TRBJ2-7; TRBD1 matches 9 bases. V shed 6 bases and J 3 bases; nucleotides not matched to a gene: 3. CDR3 length equals 13 residues. Germline assignment: CDR1 SGHTA and CDR2 FQGNSA. The CDR3 region is CASSSTGGYEQYF. The CDR3 nucleotides are TGTGCCAGCAGTTCGACAGGGGGCTACGAGCAGTACTTC.

The rearrangement links TRBV7-2 to TRBJ2-2; D remains ambiguous. CDR3 size: 11 residues. Trimming cost V 3 bases and J 7 bases, with 3 bases left between them. CDR1 and CDR2 from the germline V gene are SGHTA and FQGNSA. Here the CDR3 reads CASSFIGELFF. In nucleotides, the CDR3 is TGTGCCAGCAGCTTTATCGGGGAGCTGTTTTTT.

CDR3 bases: TGTGCCAGCAGTTTTATGACAGTCAATCAGCCCCAGCATTTT. Translating gives CASSFMTVNQPQHF. The rearrangement joins TRBV28 to TRBJ1-5, with D maybe TRBD1 (5 bases). Deletions cut 3 bases from V and 3 bases from J, with 9 bases between. Germline assignment: CDR1 MDHEN and CDR2 SYDVKM. The CDR3 covers 14 residues.

The chain couples TRBV19 to TRBJ1-6; D possibly corresponds to TRBD1 (5 bases). The CDR3 has 13 residues. Germline V gene sequence: CDR1 LNHDA, CDR2 SQIVND (reference sequence). V shed 0 bases and J shed 9 bases, with 6 bases lying between them. The CDR3 sequence: CASSIDRGSPLHF. CDR3 nucleotide sequence: TGTGCCAGTAGTATAGATAGGGGTTCACCCCTCCACTTT.

Written as DNA, the CDR3 is TGTGCCAGCAGTGAATATAGCGCGGGGGCCTCAGATACGCAGTATTTT. Residues: CASSEYSAGASDTQYF. The chain uses TRBV25-1 and TRBJ2-3; D is possibly TRBD2 (7 bases). CDR1 is MGHDK and CDR2 is SYGVNS in the germline V gene. The CDR3 is 16 residues long. With 0 bases removed from V and 4 bases from J, the gap between germline ends came to 14 bases.

The chain is built from TRBV25-1 and TRBJ2-3, with 8 bases identical to TRBD2. CDR1 and CDR2 from the germline V gene are MGHDK and SYGVNS. This CDR3 is 14 amino acids long. Trimming took 7 bases from V and 3 from J; bases not matched to a gene: 6. The CDR3 region is CASNLAGHTDTQYF. CDR3 coding DNA: TGTGCCAGCAATTTAGCGGGGCATACAGATACGCAGTATTTT.

This clone was counted only a few times. This chain links TRBV28 with TRBJ1-2; D perhaps matches TRBD1 (6 bases). Germline V CDR1 and CDR2: MDHEN, SYDVKM. V was clipped by 4 bases and J by 4 bases, with 25 bases between them. CDR3 size: 18 residues. CDR3 in DNA: TGTGCCAGCAGTTCAATACGTCTCGGGGCAGGGGAAGTCTATGGCTACACCTTC. Protein: CASSSIRLGAGEVYGYTF.

This chain uses TRBV7-3 with TRBJ2-1; D remains ambiguous. This CDR3 has 15 amino acids. V was trimmed by 2 bases and J by 2 bases, leaving 10 bases between them. The germline V gene has CDR1 SGHTA and CDR2 FQGTGA. This chain's CDR3 is CASSLGGTTYNEQFF. CDR3 bases: TGTGCCAGCAGCTTAGGTGGTACAACCTACAATGAGCAGTTCTTC. The full variable domain, in which reference TRBV7-3 and TRBJ2-1 provide the parts outside the CDR3, is GAGVSQTPSNKVTEKGKYVELRCDPISGHTALYWYRQSLGQGPEFLIYFQGTGAADDSGLPNDRFFAVRPEGSVSTLKIQRTERGDSAVYLCASSLGGTTYNEQFFGPGTRLTVL.

The chain is built from TRBV14 and TRBJ1-3; 9 nucleotides line up with TRBD1. Unmatched junction bases numbered 8, after V lost 1 base and J lost 4 bases. Germline loops: CDR1 SGHDN, CDR2 FVKESK. The CDR3 has 17 amino acids. CDR3 in amino acids: CASSQVAGTGFGNTIYF. Here the CDR3 DNA reads TGTGCCAGCAGCCAAGTTGCCGGGACAGGGTTCGGAAACACCATATATTTT.

This rearrangement joins TRBV6-6 to TRBJ1-1; D unresolved. The CDR3 is 11 residues long. Germline V gene data show CDR1 as MNHNY and CDR2 as SVGAGI (reference sequence). V lost 6 bases and J 2 bases, leaving 4 bases between the germline ends. The CDR3 loop reads CASRTNTEAFF. The CDR3 nucleotides read TGTGCCAGCAGGACTAACACTGAAGCTTTCTTT.

As concerns this clone: Within the sample, other DNA sequences also encode this same CDR3. The chain employs TRBV4-1 and TRBJ1-1, with D maybe TRBD1 (5 bases). This CDR3 has 14 residues. The germline V gene encodes CDR1 MGHRA and CDR2 YSYEKL. With 0 bases removed from V and 4 bases from J, the gap between germline ends came to 9 bases. The DNA of the CDR3 is TGCGCCAGCAGCCAAGAGGGAAGGGGCACTGAAGCTTTCTTT. Residues: CASSQEGRGTEAFF.

The J gene is TRBJ2-3, the V gene TRBV5-6; TRBD1 matches at 7 bases. Germline V gives CDR1 SGHDT, CDR2 YYEEEE. V gave up 0 bases and J gave up 2 bases; unmatched junction bases: 12. CDR3 size: 18 residues. Written as DNA, the CDR3 is TGTGCCAGCAGCTTGGCCCCCCGGACAGGATGGGCCACAGATACGCAGTATTTT. The encoded protein is CASSLAPRTGWATDTQYF.

This clone has more than one count but fewer than ten. This sequence joins TRBV19 and TRBJ2-2; TRBD2 aligns across 8 bases. Looked up from germline, CDR1 is LNHDA and CDR2 is SQIVND (reference sequence). This CDR3 has 15 residues. Trimming took 5 bases from V and 4 from J; bases not matched to a gene: 6. CDR3 loop: CASSLSGGLTGELFF. The CDR3 DNA reads TGTGCCAGTAGTCTGAGCGGGGGCCTCACCGGGGAGCTGTTTTTT.

The rearrangement joins TRBV5-6 to TRBJ1-1; 10 bases line up with TRBD1. This CDR3 is 15 amino acids long. Trimming cost V 6 bases and J 4 bases; bases outside gene matches: 9. The germline V gene has CDR1 SGHDT and CDR2 YYEEEE. The CDR3 region is CASKVRQGAGTEAFF. DNA for the CDR3: TGTGCCAGCAAAGTCCGACAGGGGGCTGGCACTGAAGCTTTCTTT.

This clone was recorded a few times. In DNA, the CDR3 is TGTGCCAGTAGTATCCAGGGGTTGGTCGGGGAGCTGTTTTTT. Translation: CASSIQGLVGELFF. The gene calls are TRBV19 and TRBJ2-2; perhaps TRBD1 as D (6 bases). Germline values: CDR1 LNHDA, CDR2 SQIVND (reference sequence). The length of the CDR3 is 14 residues. The V and J ends lost 3 bases and 7 bases respectively, with 12 bases between them.

The rearrangement uses TRBV6-9 and TRBJ2-7; the D gene is possibly TRBD1 (6 bases). Germline assignment: CDR1 MNHGY and CDR2 SVAAGI. The CDR3 runs 16 residues. V was trimmed by 0 bases and J by 2 bases, leaving 14 bases between them. The CDR3 loop is CASSYSGTHKTYEQYF. For the CDR3, the DNA is TGTGCCAGCAGTTATTCTGGGACACATAAAACCTACGAGCAGTACTTC.

In its sample, this clone was seen a few times. This CDR3 reads CASRPGRETQYF. DNA of the CDR3: TGTGCCAGCAGGCCAGGGCGGGAGACCCAGTACTTC. The V gene is TRBV7-8, the J gene TRBJ2-5; possible D gene TRBD1, 5 bases. The CDR3 length is 12 residues. Trimming took off 6 bases at V and 5 bases at J, with 10 bases between the two ends. Germline V gene sequence: CDR1 SGHVS, CDR2 FQNEAQ.

This rearrangement joins TRBV18 to TRBJ1-4; possible D gene TRBD1, 6 bases. V was pared by 0 bases and J by 8 bases, with 13 bases between. Germline loops: CDR1 KGHSH, CDR2 LQKENI. The CDR3 extends over 15 amino acids. DNA for the CDR3: TGTGCCAGCTCACCACCGAGCGGGACACCAGAAAAACTGTTTTTT. This translates into CASSPPSGTPEKLFF.

The chain uses TRBV6-1 and TRBJ1-4; perhaps TRBD1 as D (5 bases). Trimming stripped 4 bases from V and 0 bases from J, with 6 bases between. The CDR3 length is 14 residues. Germline assignment: CDR1 MNHNS and CDR2 SASEGT. In nucleotides, the CDR3 is TGTGCCAGCAGTGCGACAGCAACTAATGAAAAACTGTTTTTT. Translated, it gives CASSATATNEKLFF.

This chain connects TRBV27 to TRBJ1-5; 10 bases align to TRBD1. V was clipped by 2 bases and J by 0 bases; unmatched bases: 4. The CDR3 has 17 residues. Germline-derived CDR1 and CDR2 are MNHEY and SMNVEV (reference sequence). The CDR3 nucleotides are TGTGCCAGCAGTTTAGTATGGGACAGGGGTAGCAATCAGCCCCAGCATTTT. Residues: CASSLVWDRGSNQPQHF.

This clone was seen a few times. The chain combines TRBV9 with TRBJ1-2; D not resolved. Germline V gene sequence: CDR1 SGDLS, CDR2 YYNGEE. Trimming pared 0 bases from V and 8 bases from J, leaving 11 bases between. CDR3 length equals 13 residues. This chain's CDR3 is CASSVGGVAGYTF. The CDR3 DNA sequence: TGTGCCAGCAGCGTAGGAGGCGTAGCGGGCTACACCTTC.

V usage is TRBV10-3 and J usage is TRBJ2-3; the match to TRBD1 covers 9 bases. Germline lookup yields CDR1 ENHRY and CDR2 SYGVKD. V was clipped by 3 bases and J by 0 bases; unmatched bases: 4. This CDR3 has 16 amino acids. CDR3 nucleotide sequence: TGTGCCATCAGTGAACCGGGACAGGGTAGCACAGATACGCAGTATTTT. Encoded protein: CAISEPGQGSTDTQYF.

This clone was counted a single time. The chain carries TRBV28 and TRBJ2-2; D ambiguous. The CDR3 has 12 amino acids. The ends were cut back, 3 bases at V and 5 bases at J, with 4 bases in the middle. CDR1 and CDR2 (germline): MDHEN, SYDVKM. CDR3 in DNA: TGTGCCAGCAGTTTGCAGACCGGGGAGCTGTTTTTT. Its translation: CASSLQTGELFF. The complete variable domain, with remaining parts taken from reference TRBV28 and TRBJ2-2, reads DVKVTQSSRYLVKRTGEKVFLECVQDMDHENMFWYRQDPGLGLRLIYFSYDVKMKEKGDIPEGYSVSREKKERFSLILESASTNQTSMYLCASSLQTGELFFGEGSRLTVL.